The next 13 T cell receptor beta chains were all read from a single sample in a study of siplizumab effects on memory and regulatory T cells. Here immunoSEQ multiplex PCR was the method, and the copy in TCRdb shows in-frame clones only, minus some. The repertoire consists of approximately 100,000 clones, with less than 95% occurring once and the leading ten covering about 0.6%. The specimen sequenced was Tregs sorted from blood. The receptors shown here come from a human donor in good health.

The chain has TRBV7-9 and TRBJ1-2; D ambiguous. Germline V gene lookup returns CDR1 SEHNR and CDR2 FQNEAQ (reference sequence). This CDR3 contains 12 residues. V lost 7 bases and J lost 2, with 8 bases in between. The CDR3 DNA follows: TGTGCCAGCAAGGGCCCCAACTATGGCTACACCTTC. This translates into CASKGPNYGYTF. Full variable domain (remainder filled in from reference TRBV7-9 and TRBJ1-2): DTGVSQNPRHKITKRGQNVTFRCDPISEHNRLYWYRQTLGQGPEFLTYFQNEAQLEKSRLLSDRFSAERPKGSFSTLEIQRTEQGDSAMYLCASKGPNYGYTFGSGTRLTVV.

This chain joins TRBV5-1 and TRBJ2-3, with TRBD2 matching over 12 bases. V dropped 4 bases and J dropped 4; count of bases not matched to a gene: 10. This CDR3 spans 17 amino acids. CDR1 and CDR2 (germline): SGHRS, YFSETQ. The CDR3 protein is CASSPLTSGSGADTQYF. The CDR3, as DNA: TGCGCCAGCAGCCCATTGACTAGCGGGAGTGGGGCAGATACGCAGTATTTT.

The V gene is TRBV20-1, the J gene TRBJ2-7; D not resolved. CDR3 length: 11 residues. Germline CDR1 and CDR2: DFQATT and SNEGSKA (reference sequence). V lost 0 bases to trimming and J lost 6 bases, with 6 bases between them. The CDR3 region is CSARESREQYF. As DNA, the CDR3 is TGCAGTGCTAGAGAGAGCCGCGAGCAGTACTTC.

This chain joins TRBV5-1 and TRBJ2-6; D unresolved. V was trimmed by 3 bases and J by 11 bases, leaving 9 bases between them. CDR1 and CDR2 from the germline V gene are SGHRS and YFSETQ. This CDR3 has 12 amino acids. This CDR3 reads CASSSGTDVLTF. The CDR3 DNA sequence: TGCGCCAGCAGCTCCGGAACGGACGTCCTGACTTTC.

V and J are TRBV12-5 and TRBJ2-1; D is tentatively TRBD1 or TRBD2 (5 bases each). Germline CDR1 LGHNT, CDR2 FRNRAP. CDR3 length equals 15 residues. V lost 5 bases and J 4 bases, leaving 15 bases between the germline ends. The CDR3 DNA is TGTGCTAGTGGTGGTGACTCGGGGCCTTACAATGAGCAGTTCTTC. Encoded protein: CASGGDSGPYNEQFF.

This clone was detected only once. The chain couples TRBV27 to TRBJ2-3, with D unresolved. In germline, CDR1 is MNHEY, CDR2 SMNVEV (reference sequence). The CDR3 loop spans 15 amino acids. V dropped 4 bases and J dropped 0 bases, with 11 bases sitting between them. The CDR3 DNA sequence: TGTGCCAGCAGTTATAGTGGGATAAGCACAGATACGCAGTATTTT. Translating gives CASSYSGISTDTQYF.

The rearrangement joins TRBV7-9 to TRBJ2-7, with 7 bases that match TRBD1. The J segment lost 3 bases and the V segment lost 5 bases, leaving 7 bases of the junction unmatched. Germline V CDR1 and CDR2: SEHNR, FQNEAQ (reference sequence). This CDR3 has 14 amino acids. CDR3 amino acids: CASSKNRDSYEQYF. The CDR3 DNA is TGTGCCAGCAGCAAAAACCGGGACAGCTACGAGCAGTACTTC.

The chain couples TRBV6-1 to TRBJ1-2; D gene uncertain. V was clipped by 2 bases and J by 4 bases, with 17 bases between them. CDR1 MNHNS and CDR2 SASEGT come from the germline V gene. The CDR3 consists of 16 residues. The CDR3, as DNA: TGTGCCAGCAGTGAATCCGGGATCGGGGTACTCTATGGCTACACCTTC. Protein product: CASSESGIGVLYGYTF.

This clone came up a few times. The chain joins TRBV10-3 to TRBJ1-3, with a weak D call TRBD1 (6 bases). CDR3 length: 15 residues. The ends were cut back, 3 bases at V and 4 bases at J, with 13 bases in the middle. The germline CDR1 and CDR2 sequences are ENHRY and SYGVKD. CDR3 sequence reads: CAISDPTGLGNTIYF. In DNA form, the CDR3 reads TGTGCCATCAGTGACCCGACAGGTTTGGGAAACACCATATATTTT.

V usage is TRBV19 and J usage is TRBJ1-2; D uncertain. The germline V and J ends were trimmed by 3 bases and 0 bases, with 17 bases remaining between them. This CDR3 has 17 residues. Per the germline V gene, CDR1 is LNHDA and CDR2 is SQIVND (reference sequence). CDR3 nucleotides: TGTGCCAGTAGTATCTGGCAAGGCCTGGGTTCTAACTATGGCTACACCTTC. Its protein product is CASSIWQGLGSNYGYTF.

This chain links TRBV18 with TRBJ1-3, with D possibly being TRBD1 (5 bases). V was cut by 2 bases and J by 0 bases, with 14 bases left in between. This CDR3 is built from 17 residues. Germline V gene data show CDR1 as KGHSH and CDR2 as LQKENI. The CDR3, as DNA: TGTGCCAGCTCACCAGTGAGGGGCCAGAGCTCTGGAAACACCATATATTTT. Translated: CASSPVRGQSSGNTIYF. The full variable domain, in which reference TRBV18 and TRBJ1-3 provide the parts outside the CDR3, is NAGVMQNPRHLVRRRGQEARLRCSPMKGHSHVYWYRQLPEEGLKFMVYLQKENIIDESGMPKERFSAEFPKEGPSILRIQQVVRGDSAAYFCASSPVRGQSSGNTIYFGEGSWLTVV.

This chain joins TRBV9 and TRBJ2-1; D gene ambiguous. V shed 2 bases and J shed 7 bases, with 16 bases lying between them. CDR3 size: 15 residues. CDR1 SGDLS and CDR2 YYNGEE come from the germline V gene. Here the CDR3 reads CASSVSVEWWNEQFF. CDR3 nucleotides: TGTGCCAGCAGCGTTTCAGTCGAATGGTGGAATGAGCAGTTCTTC.

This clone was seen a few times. The CDR3 spells CASRKGAGELFF. CDR3 nucleotide sequence: TGTGCCAGTAGAAAAGGAGCCGGGGAGCTGTTTTTT. This sequence joins TRBV19 and TRBJ2-2; D is uncertain. Germline CDR1 reads LNHDA; CDR2 reads SQIVND (reference sequence). The ends were cut back, 6 bases at V and 6 bases at J, with 8 bases in the middle. There are 12 residues in the CDR3.